Sequencing of this TCR beta chain was carried out in a study of tumor-infiltrating lymphocytes in oesophageal squamous cell carcinoma. The CDR3 totals 14 residues. Germline CDR1 is SEHNR and CDR2 is FQNEAQ (reference sequence). TCRdb passed the PCR reads through MiXCR, listing each CDR3 protein once. Found here are about 12,000 distinct CDR3 sequences, 45% to 70% of them singletons; the top ten hold more than 35%. The gene calls are TRBV7-9 and TRBJ2-5, with a weak D call TRBD2 (6 bases). The end of the DNA is better explained by TRBJ2-1, so the J call may be wrong. Material for sequencing was esophageal tumor tissue. The TCR sequence derives from a female donor with esophageal squamous cell carcinoma. This CDR3 is CASSLLGLYNEQFF. In nucleotides, the CDR3 is TGTGCCAGCAGCTTATTGGGACTCTACAATGAGCAGTTCTTC.